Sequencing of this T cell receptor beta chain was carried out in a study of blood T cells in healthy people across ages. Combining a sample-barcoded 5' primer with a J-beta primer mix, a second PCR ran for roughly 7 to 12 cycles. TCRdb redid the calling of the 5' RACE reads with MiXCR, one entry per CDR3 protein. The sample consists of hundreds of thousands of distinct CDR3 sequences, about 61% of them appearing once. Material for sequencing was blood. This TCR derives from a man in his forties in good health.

CDR3 sequence: CSASTDSAGNEQFF. For the CDR3, the DNA is TGCAGTGCTAGCACAGACAGCGCGGGGAATGAGCAGTTCTTC. The V call is TRBV20-1, the J call TRBJ2-1; D is possibly TRBD2 (6 bases). The germline V and J ends were trimmed by 3 bases and 7 bases, with 16 bases remaining between them. The CDR3 length is 14 residues. In germline, CDR1 is DFQATT, CDR2 SNEGSKA (reference sequence).